This is a list of T cell receptor beta chains from one sample in a study of early stage breast cancer tumors. Profiling relied on immunoSEQ multiplex PCR, and the TCRdb table lists in-frame clones only, not all of them. The sample yields 20,000 or so clones, 70% to 80% seen once. Sequencing input: blood. These receptors originate from a person aged 55 to 75 with breast cancer. The CDR3 runs from the conserved cysteine through the conserved F or W. The D gene is left open where the match is weak. Expanded clones are given a class, and other clones once, few, many or no size at all.

CDR3nt,CDR3aa,v_gene,abundance,j_gene,d_gene
TGTGCCAGCAGCTGGGGGACTCTGAGCTCCTACAATGAGCAGTTCTTC,CASSWGTLSSYNEQFF,TRBV7-8,.,TRBJ2-1,.
TGTGCCAGCAGCTTGGGACTAGCGGGGAACAATGAGCAGTTCTTC,CASSLGLAGNNEQFF,TRBV5-6,.,TRBJ2-1,TRBD2
TGCGCCAGCAGTCCGGGTCCAAACACCGGGGAGCTGTTTTTT,CASSPGPNTGELFF,TRBV4-1,.,TRBJ2-2,.
TGTGCCACTGGAAGGAGCACAGATACGCAGTATTTT,CATGRSTDTQYF,TRBV7-9,few,TRBJ2-3,.
TGTGCCAGCAGCCAAGATAGTAGGCGGGGGGGACAGACCCAGTACTTC,CASSQDSRRGGQTQYF,TRBV4-2,.,TRBJ2-5,TRBD2
TGTGCCAGCAGCTTGGCCTTACAAGAGACCCAGTACTTC,CASSLALQETQYF,TRBV5-6,.,TRBJ2-5,.
TGTGCCAGCAGCTGGTTACCTGGGGACTCCTATAATTCACCCCTCCACTTT,CASSWLPGDSYNSPLHF,TRBV5-6,.,TRBJ1-6,.
TGCAGTGCTAGCGGGAGACACGAGCAGTACTTC,CSASGRHEQYF,TRBV20-1,few,TRBJ2-7,.
TGTGCCAGCAGCTTACGCGACAGGTGGTCGAACTATGGCTACACCTTC,CASSLRDRWSNYGYTF,TRBV7-9,few,TRBJ1-2,.
TGCAGTGCTAGAGTCCAGGAAAAACTGTTTTTT,CSARVQEKLFF,TRBV20-1,.,TRBJ1-4,.
TGTGCCAGCAGTGACTACGAGCAGTACTTC,CASSDYEQYF,TRBV6-1,.,TRBJ2-7,.
TGCGCCAGCAGCCTCAGAGAGTCTACTAATGAAAAACTGTTTTTT,CASSLRESTNEKLFF,TRBV4-1,few,TRBJ1-4,.
TGCGCCAGCAGCCCGGGACAGGGGCGTGAAAAACTGTTTTTT,CASSPGQGREKLFF,TRBV5-1,once,TRBJ1-4,TRBD1
TGTGCCAGCAGACTACTCGGGGACAATGAGCAGTTCTTC,CASRLLGDNEQFF,TRBV7-9,.,TRBJ2-1,.
TGTGCCAGCAGCGAGGGACAGGGAACAGATACGCAGTATTTT,CASSEGQGTDTQYF,TRBV9,.,TRBJ2-3,TRBD1
TGCGCCAGCAGAGAGGTGGCGGGGACAGATACGCAGTATTTT,CASREVAGTDTQYF,TRBV5-1,.,TRBJ2-3,.
TGCGCCAGCGGGGCGGGACGAGAGACCGGGGAGCTGTTTTTT,CASGAGRETGELFF,TRBV5-1,.,TRBJ2-2,.
TGTGCCAGAAGCTTCTCACGGCGCGGGAGGAGATCGGGAGGGCTGCATGAGCAGTTCTTC,CARSFSRRGRRSGGLHEQFF,TRBV5-3,.,TRBJ2-1,TRBD2
TGTGCCAGCAGCCAAGATAGTGGGAGGGAGACCCAGTACTTC,CASSQDSGRETQYF,TRBV4-2,once,TRBJ2-5,.
TGTGCCAGCAGACTAGCAGGGGAAAACACCGGGGAGCTGTTTTTT,CASRLAGENTGELFF,TRBV28,once,TRBJ2-2,.
TGTGCCAGCAGCTTATGGGGCAGGCCCGGGGACTATGGCTACACCTTC,CASSLWGRPGDYGYTF,TRBV7-9,once,TRBJ1-2,.
TGTGCCAGCAGTTACTCCGGTGGAGGGAGAGCTTTCTTT,CASSYSGGGRAFF,TRBV6-5,.,TRBJ1-1,.
TGTGCCAGCAGCTTATACGTGGACGAGCAGTACTTC,CASSLYVDEQYF,TRBV7-9,.,TRBJ2-7,.
TGTGCCAGCAGCCGGACTAGCGGGGGGGCCTGGGACAATGAGCAGTTCTTC,CASSRTSGGAWDNEQFF,TRBV7-3,.,TRBJ2-1,TRBD2
TGCGCCAGCAGCCCACTCTCCGGGACAGGGTACAATGAGCAGTTCTTC,CASSPLSGTGYNEQFF,TRBV5-1,.,TRBJ2-1,TRBD1
TGTGCCACGAGCACAGGGGATAAGGATGAAAAACTGTTTTTT,CATSTGDKDEKLFF,TRBV10-3,few,TRBJ1-4,TRBD1
TGCAGCGTTGTTGTTCTTAGCGGGAGGGCCAATGAGCAGTTCTTC,CSVVVLSGRANEQFF,TRBV29-1,once,TRBJ2-1,TRBD2
TGTGCCAGTAGTACCGCCCCGACAGTCCTAGCCAAAAACATTCAGTACTTC,CASSTAPTVLAKNIQYF,TRBV19,.,TRBJ2-4,.
TGTGCCAGCAGCAAGACTAGGGAAGACACAGATACGCAGTATTTT,CASSKTREDTDTQYF,TRBV7-3,.,TRBJ2-3,.
TGTGCCAGCTCGGTGCTGGGGGCTAGCGGTTACGAGCAGTACTTC,CASSVLGASGYEQYF,TRBV18,.,TRBJ2-7,.
TGTGCCAGCAGCCAAGGTAGTGTCCCGGTCGGCTACACCTTC,CASSQGSVPVGYTF,TRBV7-9,.,TRBJ1-2,.
TGCGCCAGCAGCCCCGGACTAGCCACAGATACGCAGTATTTT,CASSPGLATDTQYF,TRBV5-1,.,TRBJ2-3,TRBD2
TGTGCCAGCAGCACGTCCGTGACTAGCGGGAGGAGGTACGAGCAGTACTTC,CASSTSVTSGRRYEQYF,TRBV11-1,.,TRBJ2-7,TRBD2
TGTGCCAGCAGTTACAAACGAGGGGGTGTTTACGAGCAGTACTTC,CASSYKRGGVYEQYF,TRBV6-6,.,TRBJ2-7,.
TGTGCCAGTTGGCGGGGTGGGAGCTACGAGCAGTACTTC,CASWRGGSYEQYF,TRBV27,.,TRBJ2-7,.
TGCGCCAGCAGCCAACTTCCCCGGGGGCCTCTCTACAATGAGCAGTTCTTC,CASSQLPRGPLYNEQFF,TRBV4-1,.,TRBJ2-1,.
TGTGCCAGCAGCGTTAGACAGGGGGAGACCCAGTACTTC,CASSVRQGETQYF,TRBV9,.,TRBJ2-5,TRBD1
TGTGCCAGTAGTCCGTGGGGGACTACACTAAGCACAGATACGCAGTATTTT,CASSPWGTTLSTDTQYF,TRBV19,.,TRBJ2-3,TRBD2
TGTGCCAGCAGAGGGTGGTCTAGAGAGCCCTACGAGCAGTACTTC,CASRGWSREPYEQYF,TRBV7-9,.,TRBJ2-7,.
TGTGCCAGCAGTGGGGGACAGGGTTCTGGAAACACCATATATTTT,CASSGGQGSGNTIYF,TRBV6-5,once,TRBJ1-3,TRBD1
TGTGCTAGTGCCCAGGGACTAGCGGGAGACTCCTACGAGCAGTACTTC,CASAQGLAGDSYEQYF,TRBV12-5,.,TRBJ2-7,TRBD2
TGTGCCAGCAGTCGAGGGGGGGATTATCCTGCTGAGCAGTTCTTC,CASSRGGDYPAEQFF,TRBV6-5,.,TRBJ2-1,.
TGTGCCATCAGTGGGACAGGACAAGATGGCTACACCTTC,CAISGTGQDGYTF,TRBV10-3,.,TRBJ1-2,TRBD1
TGTGCCAGCAGGAATCGTGGGGGAAGGACACCTGACTTCACCGGGGAGCTGTTTTTT,CASRNRGGRTPDFTGELFF,TRBV11-2,.,TRBJ2-2,.
TGTGCTAGCAGCCCCCTCAAGGGGCCGGATACCTACGAGCAGTACTTC,CASSPLKGPDTYEQYF,TRBV7-7,few,TRBJ2-7,.
TGTGCCAGAAGCTTGTGTGGGTCACCCCTCCACTTT,CARSLCGSPLHF,TRBV5-3,.,TRBJ1-6,.
TGTGCCAGCAGGCTCGACCAGGCGAGTATTCAGCCCCAGCATTTT,CASRLDQASIQPQHF,TRBV6-6,.,TRBJ1-5,.
TGCAGCGTTGAATTTATGAACACTGAAGCTTTCTTT,CSVEFMNTEAFF,TRBV29-1,.,TRBJ1-1,.
TGTGCCAGCAGCGCAGGGGTTCAGGGGGCCTACGAGCAGTACTTC,CASSAGVQGAYEQYF,TRBV11-3,.,TRBJ2-7,TRBD1
TGTGCCAGCAGTTACACGGACAGGGGGCAAAGTGGCTACACCTTC,CASSYTDRGQSGYTF,TRBV6-5,.,TRBJ1-2,TRBD1
TGCGCCAGCAGCTTGGCCTTTCCGGGACAGCGGCAAGAGACCCAGTACTTC,CASSLAFPGQRQETQYF,TRBV5-1,.,TRBJ2-5,TRBD1
TGTGCCAGCAGCATCCCGGACACCCCTAGAGGCTACACCTTC,CASSIPDTPRGYTF,TRBV5-4,.,TRBJ1-2,.
TGTGCCAGTACCACGACAGGGTCAGCCGGGGAGCTGTTTTTT,CASTTTGSAGELFF,TRBV19,.,TRBJ2-2,TRBD1
TGTGCCAGCAGTTACTCGACGTCCATGAACACTGAAGCTTTCTTT,CASSYSTSMNTEAFF,TRBV6-5,few,TRBJ1-1,.
TGTGCCAGCCCCCAAGGACTAGCGGGGAGCTCCTACAATGAGCAGTTCTTC,CASPQGLAGSSYNEQFF,TRBV2,.,TRBJ2-1,TRBD2